The clone carrying this TCR beta chain was seen at least ten times. The antigen remains unidentified. This specimen belongs to a study of T cells in Graves' hyperthyroidism and ophthalmopathy. Source material for PBMCs was more than 9.5 ml fresh peripheral blood. Per germline, CDR1 MNHNS and CDR2 SASEGT. The CDR3 has 11 residues. The germline V and J ends were trimmed by 5 bases and 5 bases, with 4 bases remaining between them. From RNA transcripts, TCR beta CDR3 regions were amplified. First-round RT-PCR of the TCR CDR3 relied on the HTBI primer set. TCRdb reanalysed the multiplex PCR reads using MiXCR and keeps one entry per CDR3 protein. The sample has 500,000 or so distinct CDR3 sequences, 17% seen once. General study results and limits: Prediction of ophthalmopathy progression came a median roughly 6.4 months pre-onset.

The rearrangement joins TRBV6-1 to TRBJ1-5, with D uncertain. The TCR comes from a young woman with Graves' ophthalmopathy. Sequenced material: blood. CDR3 protein: CASSKDQPQHF. As DNA, the CDR3 is TGTGCCAGCAGTAAAGATCAGCCCCAGCATTTT.